Listed here are 20 T cell receptor beta chains from one sample, sequenced in a study of cytomegalovirus exposure and HLA in healthy donors. PCR primers comprised 60 Vbeta and 13 Jbeta primers. This table comes from immunoSEQ multiplex PCR, and its TCRdb copy is limited to in-frame clones, with some not included. The sample has around 50,000 clones, over 60% seen once. The sequencing sample was made of PBMCs. The receptors derive from a young man in good health and CMV-seropositive.

The chain recombines TRBV5-4 with TRBJ1-2; D is ambiguous. The CDR3 totals 16 residues. The germline gives CDR1 SGHNT, CDR2 YYREEE (reference sequence). Trimming took 5 bases from V and 4 from J, leaving 21 bases between them. CDR3 region: CASRVSPGDSLYGYTF. As DNA, the CDR3 is TGTGCCAGCAGGGTATCGCCGGGAGATTCCCTCTATGGCTACACCTTC.

This clone is a singleton in its sample. CDR3 sequence: CASSPNANSNQPQHF. CDR3 nucleotide sequence: TGCGCCAGCAGCCCAAACGCGAATAGCAATCAGCCCCAGCATTTT. The chain uses TRBV4-1 and TRBJ1-5, with D unclear. V was clipped by 4 bases and J by 0 bases, with 10 bases between them. The CDR3 consists of 15 residues. Germline-derived CDR1 and CDR2 are MGHRA and YSYEKL.

The V and J genes are TRBV6-1 and TRBJ2-7; 7 bases are shared with TRBD1. With 2 bases clipped from V and 3 bases from J, the junction kept 10 bases outside the gene matches. CDR1 is MNHNS, CDR2 SASEGT, per germline. This CDR3 is 16 amino acids long. The DNA for the CDR3 is TGTGCCAGCAGTGAATGGGGTTTGGGACAGAACTACGAGCAGTACTTC. Translating gives CASSEWGLGQNYEQYF.

The chain links TRBV7-9 to TRBJ2-2, with D unclear. This CDR3 spans 14 amino acids. The germline gives CDR1 SEHNR, CDR2 FQNEAQ (reference sequence). V was trimmed by 5 bases and J by 3 bases, leaving 10 bases between them. The CDR3, as DNA: TGTGCCAGCAGCCTAAACCCTCACACCGGGGAGCTGTTTTTT. Encoded protein: CASSLNPHTGELFF.

The rearrangement links TRBV9 to TRBJ2-7; tentatively, D is TRBD2 (5 bases). Germline CDR1 and CDR2: SGDLS and YYNGEE. The CDR3 has 12 amino acids. Deletions cut 3 bases from V and 3 bases from J, with 7 bases between. As DNA, the CDR3 is TGTGCCAGCAGCGCCAGCGGCTACGAGCAGTACTTC. Its protein is CASSASGYEQYF. The variable domain in full, with the rest retrieved from reference TRBV9 and TRBJ2-7, is DSGVTQTPKHLITATGQRVTLRCSPRSGDLSVYWYQQSLDQGLQFLIQYYNGEERAKGNILERFSAQQFPDLHSELNLSSLELGDSALYFCASSASGYEQYFGPGTRLTVT.

This chain links TRBV6-5 with TRBJ1-2, with D uncertain. Germline loops: CDR1 MNHEY, CDR2 SVGAGI. V dropped 7 bases and J dropped 4 bases, with 19 bases sitting between them. The CDR3 length is 15 residues. The CDR3 is CASTDGGGYSYGYTF. For the CDR3, the DNA is TGTGCCAGCACCGATGGAGGCGGGTATAGCTATGGCTACACCTTC.

This clone is a singleton in its sample. The chain carries TRBV2 and TRBJ2-7; D is perhaps TRBD2 (5 bases). Germline V gene lookup returns CDR1 SNHLY and CDR2 FYNNEI. The CDR3 is 13 amino acids. Trimming took off 2 bases at V and 6 bases at J, with 11 bases between the two ends. CDR3 DNA sequence: TGTGCCAGCAGTGAACAACTCGAGGGCGAGCAGTACTTC. It encodes CASSEQLEGEQYF.

V and J are TRBV28 and TRBJ1-1; D may be TRBD1 (5 bases). Germline V gives CDR1 MDHEN, CDR2 SYDVKM. The CDR3 spans 14 residues. V lost 8 bases and J lost 6, with 19 bases in between. The CDR3, as DNA: TGTGCCAGCGGTGCGATGTGGGGCTTAGCTGAAGCTTTCTTT. It is translated as CASGAMWGLAEAFF.

The sample holds a few counts of this clone. The chain combines TRBV4-1 with TRBJ1-1; D may be TRBD1 (5 bases). CDR1 and CDR2 (germline): MGHRA, YSYEKL. V was trimmed by 0 bases and J by 6 bases, leaving 14 bases between them. The CDR3 totals 15 residues. The CDR3 spells CASSQEEGLGSEAFF. The CDR3 nucleotides read TGCGCCAGCAGCCAAGAGGAGGGGTTGGGATCTGAAGCTTTCTTT.

V is TRBV4-1 and J is TRBJ1-4, with 8 nucleotides matching TRBD1. The CDR3 runs 16 residues. Per the germline V gene, CDR1 is MGHRA and CDR2 is YSYEKL. V was clipped by 0 bases and J by 8 bases; unmatched bases: 8. As DNA, the CDR3 is TGCGCCAGCAGCCAAGAACGAGACAGGGGTGGCGAAAAACTGTTTTTT. This codes for CASSQERDRGGEKLFF.

CDR3 region: CASSWGSSYEQYF. The CDR3 DNA reads TGCGCCAGCAGCTGGGGCAGCTCCTACGAGCAGTACTTC. This sequence joins TRBV4-1 and TRBJ2-7, with D perhaps matching TRBD1 (5 bases). Per germline, CDR1 MGHRA and CDR2 YSYEKL. CDR3 length equals 13 residues. V was shortened by 5 bases and J by 0 bases, with 8 bases between the two germline ends.

This clone was detected only a few times. The rearrangement joins TRBV2 to TRBJ2-1, with D perhaps TRBD1 (6 bases). The length of the CDR3 is 14 residues. Germline-derived CDR1 and CDR2 are SNHLY and FYNNEI. V dropped 6 bases and J dropped 1 base, with 10 bases sitting between them. The CDR3 loop reads CASRKDRSYNEQFF. The CDR3 coding sequence is TGTGCCAGCAGGAAAGACAGGTCCTACAATGAGCAGTTCTTC.

This clone was detected only once. The chain combines TRBV28 with TRBJ1-2; weak D call: TRBD1 (6 bases). Germline V gene lookup returns CDR1 MDHEN and CDR2 SYDVKM. The ends were cut back, 1 base at V and 5 bases at J, with 14 bases in the middle. The CDR3 runs 15 residues. CDR3 nucleotide sequence: TGTGCCAGCAGTTTATTGGGGGCGATCGTTTATGGCTACACCTTC. Amino acids: CASSLLGAIVYGYTF.

This clone was detected only a few times. This chain connects TRBV18 to TRBJ1-4; D gene uncertain. Deletions cut 5 bases from V and 5 bases from J, with 15 bases between. The CDR3 is 15 amino acids. Germline CDR1 KGHSH, CDR2 LQKENI. The CDR3 nucleotides are TGTGCCAGCTCATCAGACCGATACTACAATGAAAAACTGTTTTTT. Translated, it gives CASSSDRYYNEKLFF.

V is TRBV11-2 and J is TRBJ1-2; no clear D gene. The germline V gene has CDR1 SGHAT and CDR2 FQNNGV. V dropped 4 bases and J dropped 4 bases, with 13 bases sitting between them. There are 14 residues in the CDR3. The CDR3 region is CASSSLRRLYGYTF. In DNA, the CDR3 is TGTGCCAGCAGCTCCTTGAGGAGGCTCTATGGCTACACCTTC.

The rearrangement joins TRBV7-9 to TRBJ1-2, with 7 bases aligning to TRBD1. CDR1 SEHNR and CDR2 FQNEAQ come from the germline V gene (reference sequence). Unmatched junction bases numbered 5, after V lost 5 bases and J lost 2 bases. The CDR3 has 14 residues. The CDR3 bases are TGTGCCAGCAGCCGGGACAGCATAAACTATGGCTACACCTTC. This translates into CASSRDSINYGYTF.

This rearrangement joins TRBV11-2 to TRBJ2-3; TRBD2 aligns across 16 bases. The CDR3 is made up of 17 amino acids. Germline V CDR1 and CDR2: SGHAT, FQNNGV. Unmatched junction bases numbered 7, after V lost 5 bases and J lost 5 bases. Here the CDR3 reads CASSRGTSGGAGDTQYF. CDR3 bases: TGTGCCAGCAGCCGCGGGACTAGCGGGGGGGCTGGAGATACGCAGTATTTT. The whole variable domain, remainder taken from reference TRBV11-2 and TRBJ2-3, is EAGVAQSPRYKIIEKRQSVAFWCNPISGHATLYWYQQILGQGPKLLIQFQNNGVVDDSQLPKDRFSAERLKGVDSTLKIQPAKLEDSAVYLCASSRGTSGGAGDTQYFGPGTRLTVL.

J is TRBJ2-1 and V is TRBV7-3; 10 positions agree with TRBD2. With V trimmed by 4 bases and J by 2 bases, 2 bases remained unmatched. The CDR3 has 15 residues. Germline V lookup: CDR1 SGHTA, CDR2 FQGTGA. The CDR3 DNA reads TGTGCCAGCAGCTCAAGCGGGGGGGCCTACAATGAGCAGTTCTTC. Translating gives CASSSSGGAYNEQFF.

This chain joins TRBV29-1 and TRBJ1-1; maybe TRBD1 (5 bases). This CDR3 is built from 14 residues. Germline loops: CDR1 SQVTM, CDR2 ANQGSEA. V was pared by 6 bases and J by 10 bases, with 24 bases between. CDR3 region: CSVAGTSKLPTAFF. CDR3 bases: TGCAGCGTCGCCGGGACTTCCAAGCTCCCAACAGCTTTCTTT. The whole variable domain, remainder taken from reference TRBV29-1 and TRBJ1-1, is SAVISQKPSRDICQRGTSLTIQCQVDSQVTMMFWYRQQPGQSLTLIATANQGSEATYESGFVIDKFPISRPNLTFSTLTVSNMSPEDSSIYLCSVAGTSKLPTAFFGQGTRLTVV.

This clone turned up a few times. The rearrangement links TRBV19 to TRBJ1-3; D ambiguous. The CDR3 totals 14 residues. Trimming pared 7 bases from V and 0 bases from J, leaving 10 bases between. Per germline, CDR1 LNHDA and CDR2 SQIVND (reference sequence). As DNA, the CDR3 is TGTGCCAGTAAGGGAGGGAGCTCTGGAAACACCATATATTTT. It is translated as CASKGGSSGNTIYF.